This T cell receptor beta chain was observed in a study of human T cells and chemical hapten exposure. TCRdb reprocessed the RACE reads with MiXCR, giving one entry per CDR3 protein. This sample has about 360,000 distinct CDR3 sequences; approximately 5.1% occur once, and the top ten carry approximately 2.5%. Time point defined: patch test 1, 2 weeks after DPC sensitization. Treatment indicated: therapeutic diphenylcyclopropenone sensitization with weekly scalp DPC. General study results and limits: There was a positive correlation between PT1 expanded TCR counts and patch test score.

This clonotype was picked up many times. Its antigen is unidentified. The sample consisted of whole blood, taken in connection with sensitization to the hapten diphenylcyclopropenone (DPC). This sequence originates from a woman in her 50s with alopecia areata. Some clones in this sample may be carry-over from other donors' samples.

The chain's CDR3 is CASSSGLAGTYEQYF. The CDR3 DNA is TGTGCCAGCAGCTCCGGACTAGCGGGGACCTACGAGCAGTACTTC. The J gene is TRBJ2-7, the V gene TRBV6-2 or TRBV6-3, with TRBD2 matching over 12 bases. V lost 6 bases, J lost 2 bases, and 5 bases stayed unmatched. CDR3 length: 15 residues. CDR1 and CDR2 (germline): MNHEY, SVGEGT.